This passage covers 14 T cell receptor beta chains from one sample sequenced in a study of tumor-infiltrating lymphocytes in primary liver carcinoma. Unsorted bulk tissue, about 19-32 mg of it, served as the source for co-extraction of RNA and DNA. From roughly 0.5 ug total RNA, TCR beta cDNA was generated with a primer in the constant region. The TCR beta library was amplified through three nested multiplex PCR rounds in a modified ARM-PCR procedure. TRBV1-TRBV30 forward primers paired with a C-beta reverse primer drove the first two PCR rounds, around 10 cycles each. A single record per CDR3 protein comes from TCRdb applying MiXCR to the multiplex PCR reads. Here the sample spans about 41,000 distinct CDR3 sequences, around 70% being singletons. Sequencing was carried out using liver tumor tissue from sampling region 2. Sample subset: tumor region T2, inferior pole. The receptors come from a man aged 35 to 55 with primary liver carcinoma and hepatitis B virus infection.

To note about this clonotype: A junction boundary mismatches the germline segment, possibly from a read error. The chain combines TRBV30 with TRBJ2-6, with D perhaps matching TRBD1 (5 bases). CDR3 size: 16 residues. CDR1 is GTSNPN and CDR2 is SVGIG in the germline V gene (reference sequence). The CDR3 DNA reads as TGTGCCTGGAGACGGAAGGGTACCTCTGGGGCCAACATCCTGACTTTC. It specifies CAWRRKGTSGANILTF.

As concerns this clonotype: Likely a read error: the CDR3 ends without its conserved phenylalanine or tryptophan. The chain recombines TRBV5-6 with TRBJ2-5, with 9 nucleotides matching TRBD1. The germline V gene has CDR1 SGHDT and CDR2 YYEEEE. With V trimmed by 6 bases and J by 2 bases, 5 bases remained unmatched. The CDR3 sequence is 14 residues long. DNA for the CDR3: TGTGCCAGCAACACAGGACAGGGGCAAGAGACCCAGTACCTC. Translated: CASNTGQGQETQYL.

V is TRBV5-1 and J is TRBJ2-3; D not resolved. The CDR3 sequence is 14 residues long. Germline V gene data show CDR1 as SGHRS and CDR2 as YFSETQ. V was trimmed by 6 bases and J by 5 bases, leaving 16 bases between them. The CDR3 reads CASTPRTSRDTQYF. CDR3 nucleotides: TGCGCCAGCACCCCTCGGACGAGTAGAGATACGCAGTATTTT.

CDR3 in amino acids: CASNTGLNSEAFF. The CDR3 DNA is TGTGCCAGCAACACAGGTTTGAACTCGGAAGCTTTCTTT. V and J are TRBV11-3 and TRBJ1-1, with D perhaps matching TRBD1 (5 bases). With 7 bases removed from V and 8 bases from J, the gap between germline ends came to 17 bases. This CDR3 spans 13 amino acids. CDR1 is SGHNT and CDR2 is YENEEA in the germline V gene.

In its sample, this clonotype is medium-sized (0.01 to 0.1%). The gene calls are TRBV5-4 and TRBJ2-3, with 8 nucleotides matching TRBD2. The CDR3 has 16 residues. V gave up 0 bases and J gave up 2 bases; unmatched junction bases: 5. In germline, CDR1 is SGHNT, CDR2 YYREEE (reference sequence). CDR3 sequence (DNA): TGTGCCAGCAGCTTGGAAGGTAGCGGGGTCACAGATACGCAGTATTTT. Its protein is CASSLEGSGVTDTQYF.

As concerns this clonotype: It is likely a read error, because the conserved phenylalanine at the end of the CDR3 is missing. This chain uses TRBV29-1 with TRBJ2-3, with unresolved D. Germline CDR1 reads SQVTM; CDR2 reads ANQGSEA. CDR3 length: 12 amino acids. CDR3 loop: CSVETPGDMQYL. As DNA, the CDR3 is TGCAGCGTTGAGACCCCAGGAGATATGCAGTATTTG.

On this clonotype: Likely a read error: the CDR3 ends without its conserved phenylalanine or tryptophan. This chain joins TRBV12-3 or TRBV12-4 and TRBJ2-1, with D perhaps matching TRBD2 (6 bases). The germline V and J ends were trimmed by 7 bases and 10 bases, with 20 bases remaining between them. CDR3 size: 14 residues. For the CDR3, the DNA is TGTGCCAGCATCCGGGAGTTGTCCCAATGGGAGCAGTTCCTC. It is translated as CASIRELSQWEQFL.

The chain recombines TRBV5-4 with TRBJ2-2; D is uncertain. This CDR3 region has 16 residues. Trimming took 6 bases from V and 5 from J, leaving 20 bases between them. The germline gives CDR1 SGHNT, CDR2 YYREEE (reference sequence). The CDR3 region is CASNLALVTNTGELFF. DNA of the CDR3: TGTGCCAGCAACTTAGCCCTCGTGACCAATACCGGGGAGCTGTTTTTT.

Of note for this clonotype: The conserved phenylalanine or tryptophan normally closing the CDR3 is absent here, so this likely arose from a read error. The CDR3 DNA reads as TGTGCCGGCAGCTTAGTAGGGGTAACAGGGAGCATTCAGCCCCAGCATTCT. Its translation is CAGSLVGVTGSIQPQHS. This chain uses TRBV11-2 with TRBJ1-5, with D possibly matching TRBD1 (6 bases). Germline values: CDR1 SGHAT, CDR2 FQNNGV. This CDR3 is 17 amino acids long.

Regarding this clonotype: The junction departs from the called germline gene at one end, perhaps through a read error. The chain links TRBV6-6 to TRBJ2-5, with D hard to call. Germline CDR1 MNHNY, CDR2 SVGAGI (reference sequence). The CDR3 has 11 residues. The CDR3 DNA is TGTGCCAACAGTTACGAAGAGACCCAGTACTTC. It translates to CANSYEETQYF.

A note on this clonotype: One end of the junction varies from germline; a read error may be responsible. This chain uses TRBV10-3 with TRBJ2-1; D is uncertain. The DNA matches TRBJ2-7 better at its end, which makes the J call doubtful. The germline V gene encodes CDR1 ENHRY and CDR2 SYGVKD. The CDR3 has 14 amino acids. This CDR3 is CANSELPSNNEQYF. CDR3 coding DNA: TGTGCCAACAGTGAGTTGCCCTCAAACAATGAGCAGTACTTC.

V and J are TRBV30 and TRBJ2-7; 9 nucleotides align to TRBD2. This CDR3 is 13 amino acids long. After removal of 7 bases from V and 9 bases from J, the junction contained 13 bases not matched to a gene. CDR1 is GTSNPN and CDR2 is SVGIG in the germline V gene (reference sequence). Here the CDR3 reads CASSGRHLSGQYF. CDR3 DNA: TGTGCCTCCAGCGGGAGGCACCTCTCAGGGCAGTACTTC.

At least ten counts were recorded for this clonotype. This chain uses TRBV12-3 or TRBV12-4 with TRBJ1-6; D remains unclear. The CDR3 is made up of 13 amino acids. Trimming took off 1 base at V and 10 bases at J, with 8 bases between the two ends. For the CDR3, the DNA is TGTGCCAGCAGTTTAGAGAGCTCCTCACCCCTCCACTTT. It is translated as CASSLESSSPLHF.

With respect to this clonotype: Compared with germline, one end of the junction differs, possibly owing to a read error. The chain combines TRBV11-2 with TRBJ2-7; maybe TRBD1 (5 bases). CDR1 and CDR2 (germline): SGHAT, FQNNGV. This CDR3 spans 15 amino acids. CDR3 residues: CASSLRWKGENEHYF. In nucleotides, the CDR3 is TGTGCCAGCAGTTTACGATGGAAAGGGGAAAACGAGCACTACTTC.